This T cell receptor beta chain was recorded in a study of radiotherapy plus CTLA-4 blockade in lung cancer (dated by TCRdb to 2017 to 2018). For context, the study as a whole: Among enrolled patients, roughly 20% had an objective response and approximately 30% reached disease control.

CDR1 SGHNT and CDR2 YYREEE are derived from the germline V gene (reference sequence). The CDR3, from cysteine to phenylalanine, totals 15 residues. Only the CDR3 region is kept as DNA, spanning 45 bases read in frame from base 1. V is pared back by 4 bases and J by 7 bases, with 18 bases lying between the germline termini. As to this clone: No cognate antigen has been identified for it. No much larger clonotype is one base removed from it; base qualities were not supplied.

The study tested focal radiation therapy combined with CTLA-4 blockade (ipilimumab) in patients with chemo-refractory metastatic non-small-cell lung cancer. Overall study results and their limits: After treatment with radiotherapy and ipilimumab, TCR clones that originated in tumors expanded in peripheral blood. Early dynamic changes in blood T cell clones, together with increased serum interferon-beta after radiation, were reported as the strongest predictors of response.

The method behind the library was the immunoSEQ multiplex PCR assay. TCRdb holds this immuneACCESS table with in-frame rearrangements only. Some clones are missing; in checked studies, unresolved V genes explain under half, and the rest has no known cause. Within this sample are roughly 63,000 clones, with approximately 68% of them counted one time only. Of the sample, approximately 8.6% is held by the ten largest clones. The chain couples TRBV5-4 to TRBJ2-1; possibly the D gene is TRBD2, per 6 matching bases. This sequence was found in a human donor with non-small cell lung cancer whose response to radiotherapy plus ipilimumab could not be evaluated. The starting material was peripheral blood, obtained from a patient treated with radiotherapy plus ipilimumab. The DNA is as follows: TGTGCCAGCAGCGGGGGGAGAGGGAAGATGAATGAGCAGTTCTTC. This translates into CASSGGRGKMNEQFF.